These T cell receptor beta chains were read from a single sample in a study of T cells in Graves' hyperthyroidism and ophthalmopathy. One entry per CDR3 protein results from TCRdb running MiXCR on the multiplex PCR reads. The sample includes a few hundred thousand distinct CDR3 sequences, less than 15% of them seen just once. Sequencing was performed on blood. Source of these receptors: a woman aged 18-29 years with Graves' hyperthyroidism. Each CDR3 is given with its conserved first and last residue. A D gene is named only where the DNA matches it firmly. Some rows have no size entry. The others give once, few or many, or a class for an expanded clone.

v_gene,j_gene,d_gene,abundance,CDR3nt,CDR3aa
TRBV13,TRBJ2-1,TRBD2,many,TGTGCCAGCAGCTTATTCAGCGGGAACAATGAGCAGTTCTTC,CASSLFSGNNEQFF
TRBV30,TRBJ1-1,TRBD1,many,TGTGCCTGGAGTGGACAGGGGAGGACTGAAGCTTTCTTT,CAWSGQGRTEAFF
TRBV7-6,TRBJ2-7,NA,NA,TGTGCCAGCAGCTTAGCAGGGCGGGACAGCGGCTACGAGCAGTACTTC,CASSLAGRDSGYEQYF
TRBV5-1,TRBJ2-7,TRBD1,many,TGCGCCAGCAGCCTAAAACTGATTAAACAGGGGGCCACAGACGAGCAGTACTTC,CASSLKLIKQGATDEQYF
TRBV2,TRBJ2-7,NA,many,TGTGCCAGCAGTGTTAGAGACTTAGGGGGGGAGCAGTACTTC,CASSVRDLGGEQYF
TRBV5-1,TRBJ1-6,TRBD1,many,TGCGCCAGCAGCTTCGGACAGGCTTCACCCCTCCACTTT,CASSFGQASPLHF
TRBV7-9,TRBJ2-2,TRBD2,NA,TGTGCCAGCAGCCCACTAGCGGGAGTAGGCACCGGGGAGCTGTTTTTT,CASSPLAGVGTGELFF
TRBV6-1,TRBJ1-5,NA,NA,TGTGCCAGCAGCCACGGGAGATTCGATCAGCCCCAGCATTTT,CASSHGRFDQPQHF
TRBV7-9,TRBJ2-7,NA,many,TGTGCCAGCAGCCGTCGACAGGGGAGGGACTCCTACGAGCAGTACTTC,CASSRRQGRDSYEQYF
TRBV6-2/TRBV6-3,TRBJ2-1,TRBD2,many,TGTGCCAGCAGTTACTCGATGACTAGCGGGAGCTCAAATGAGCAGTTCTTC,CASSYSMTSGSSNEQFF
TRBV6-1,TRBJ2-4,TRBD1,NA,TGTGCCAGCAGTGAAGCGGACAGGGGCACCAAAAACATTCAGTACTTC,CASSEADRGTKNIQYF
TRBV10-3,TRBJ2-2,NA,few,TGTGCCATCAGTGGTAGGGGTCCGAACACCGGGGAGCTGTTTTTT,CAISGRGPNTGELFF